This T cell receptor (beta chain) was captured in a study of T cells after yellow fever vaccination. Study conclusions and caveats: Post-booster samples contained most primary-vaccination clones (roughly 96% CD4, around 90% CD8).

TCRdb processed the 5' RACE reads anew with MiXCR; each CDR3 protein has one entry. The sample consists of hundreds of thousands of distinct CDR3 sequences, approximately 13% of them appearing once. CDR1 KGHSH and CDR2 LQKENI come from the germline V gene. The CDR3 totals 15 residues. The J segment lost 7 bases and the V segment lost 3 bases, leaving 7 bases of the junction unmatched. There are a few counts of this clonotype. Its antigen is still unknown. The chain couples TRBV18 to TRBJ2-1; 9 positions match TRBD2. The receptor was isolated from a man under 40 who received the YFV17D yellow fever vaccine. The material sequenced was PBMCs, taken on the day of the yellow fever booster vaccination. CDR3 sequence: CASSPSGSVGNEQFF. The DNA for the CDR3 is TGTGCCAGCTCACCTAGCGGGAGCGTTGGTAATGAGCAGTTCTTC.